These 11 T cell receptor beta chains share one sample of origin, sequenced in a study of spatial heterogeneity in lung cancer. Time point denoted: sample taken at primary tumor resection. Sequencing was performed on whole RNA extracted from tumor and nontumor lung tissue, or from frozen PBMC, and the material was left unsorted. One entry per CDR3 protein results from TCRdb running MiXCR on the 5' RACE reads. The sample carries approximately 22,000 distinct CDR3 sequences, about 5% recorded once. The specimen was PBMCs, collected at surgery. Source of these receptors: a male donor with early-stage non-small cell lung cancer.

This clonotype came up many times. The chain carries TRBV7-3 and TRBJ2-3, with D tentatively TRBD2 (6 bases). The germline V gene has CDR1 SGHTA and CDR2 FQGTGA. The CDR3 spans 16 residues. The ends were cut back, 2 bases at V and 0 bases at J, with 12 bases in the middle. The CDR3 protein is CASSLRGGVSTDTQYF. CDR3 in DNA: TGTGCCAGCAGCTTACGCGGCGGGGTGAGCACAGATACGCAGTATTTT.

This clonotype was observed at least ten times. The chain is built from TRBV5-1 and TRBJ1-1, with unresolved D. Germline V gene data show CDR1 as SGHRS and CDR2 as YFSETQ. CDR3 length: 14 amino acids. Trimming shortened V by 0 bases and J by 2 bases, and 8 bases separated the two germline ends. The chain's CDR3 is CASSLVGSNTEAFF. The DNA of the CDR3 is TGCGCCAGCAGCTTGGTGGGGTCCAACACTGAAGCTTTCTTT.

This clonotype was found many times. This chain connects TRBV19 to TRBJ2-2, with TRBD1 as a possible D gene (5 bases). Germline V gene lookup returns CDR1 LNHDA and CDR2 SQIVND (reference sequence). The CDR3 has 11 residues. V was clipped by 6 bases and J by 7 bases, with 6 bases between them. The CDR3 region has the DNA TGTGCCAGTAGAGGGGTCGGGGAGCTGTTTTTT. Translation: CASRGVGELFF.

This clonotype was seen repeatedly, ten times or more. V gene TRBV20-1 combines with J gene TRBJ2-7; possibly TRBD1 for D (6 bases). Trimming cost V 3 bases and J 3 bases, with 12 bases left between them. This CDR3 contains 13 residues. Germline values: CDR1 DFQATT, CDR2 SNEGSKA (reference sequence). The CDR3 DNA reads TGCAGTGCTAGCACAGGGTCTCGCTACGAGCAGTACTTC. It is translated as CSASTGSRYEQYF.

Many counts were recorded for this clonotype. The chain uses TRBV6-2 or TRBV6-3 and TRBJ2-4, with no clear D. This CDR3 contains 18 residues. V was cut by 5 bases and J by 0 bases, with 20 bases left in between. In germline, CDR1 is MNHEY, CDR2 SVGEGT. CDR3 nucleotide sequence: TGTGCCAGCAGTACACACGTGGATTCAGCCCTAGCCAAAAACATTCAGTACTTC. This encodes CASSTHVDSALAKNIQYF.

This clonotype occurred many times. The chain joins TRBV7-2 to TRBJ1-3; D not certain. In germline, CDR1 is SGHTA, CDR2 FQGNSA. The CDR3 runs 14 residues. Between the trimmed V and J ends, which lost 3 bases and 0 bases, there was a span of 6 bases. The DNA of the CDR3 is TGTGCCAGCAGCTTTCCGGTCTCTGGAAACACCATATATTTT. It codes for CASSFPVSGNTIYF.

In this sample, this clonotype turned up many times. The chain joins TRBV3-1 to TRBJ2-5; D is unclear. Trimming removed 0 bases from V and 10 bases from J, with 18 bases in between. Germline CDR1 reads LGHDT; CDR2 reads YNNKEL (reference sequence). This CDR3 is 15 amino acids long. The CDR3 spells CASSQEATTKRSQYF. In DNA, the CDR3 is TGTGCCAGCAGCCAAGAGGCTACTACCAAGAGAAGCCAGTACTTC.

This chain joins TRBV11-2 and TRBJ1-2; the match to TRBD1 covers 7 bases. Trimming at V came to 5 bases and at J to 4 bases, leaving 4 bases not matched to a gene. The V gene's germline CDR1 is SGHAT and CDR2 FQNNGV. The CDR3 is 13 residues long. The chain's CDR3 is CASSGGGPYGYTF. CDR3 nucleotides: TGTGCCAGCAGCGGAGGGGGCCCCTATGGCTACACCTTC.

In this sample, this clonotype turned up many times. This chain uses TRBV18 with TRBJ1-5, with 7 nucleotides matching TRBD1. CDR3 size: 14 residues. V shed 1 base and J 4 bases; nucleotides not matched to a gene: 1. Germline loops: CDR1 KGHSH, CDR2 LQKENI. CDR3 DNA: TGTGCCAGCTCACCACAGACAGGGAATCAGCCCCAGCATTTT. Translation: CASSPQTGNQPQHF.

The table lists this clonotype with a few counts. The chain recombines TRBV12-3 or TRBV12-4 with TRBJ2-7; D may be TRBD1 (5 bases). There are 16 residues in the CDR3. V was trimmed by 5 bases and J by 0 bases, leaving 17 bases between them. The CDR3 DNA follows: TGTGCCAGCAGTCAAATTACAGGCTGGAGCTCCTACGAGCAGTACTTC. Encoded protein: CASSQITGWSSYEQYF.

On this clonotype: A read error may explain this, as a much larger clone is one base away. J is TRBJ2-5 and V is TRBV6-6; D may match TRBD1 or TRBD2 (6 bases each). Trimming stripped 2 bases from V and 5 bases from J, with 12 bases between. CDR1 and CDR2 (germline): MNHNY, SVGAGI (reference sequence). The CDR3 contains 14 residues. The CDR3: CASSYDGGWETQYF. Written as DNA, the CDR3 is TGTGCCAGCAGTTACGACGGGGGCTGGGAGACCCAGTACTTC.